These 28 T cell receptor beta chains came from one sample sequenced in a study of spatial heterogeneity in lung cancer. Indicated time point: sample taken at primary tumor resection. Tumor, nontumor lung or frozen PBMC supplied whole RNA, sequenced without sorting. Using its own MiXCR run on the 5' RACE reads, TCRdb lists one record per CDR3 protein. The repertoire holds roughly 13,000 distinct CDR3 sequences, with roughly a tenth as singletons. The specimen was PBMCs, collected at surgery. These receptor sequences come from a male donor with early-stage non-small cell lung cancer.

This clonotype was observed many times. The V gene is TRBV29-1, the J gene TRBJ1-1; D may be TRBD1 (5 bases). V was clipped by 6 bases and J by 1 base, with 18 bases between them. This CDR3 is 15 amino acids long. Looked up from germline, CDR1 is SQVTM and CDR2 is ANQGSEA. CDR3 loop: CSVDPSGTWNTEAFF. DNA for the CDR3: TGCAGCGTCGATCCCTCCGGGACCTGGAACACTGAAGCTTTCTTT. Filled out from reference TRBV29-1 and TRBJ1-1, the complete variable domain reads SAVISQKPSRDICQRGTSLTIQCQVDSQVTMMFWYRQQPGQSLTLIATANQGSEATYESGFVIDKFPISRPNLTFSTLTVSNMSPEDSSIYLCSVDPSGTWNTEAFFGQGTRLTVV.

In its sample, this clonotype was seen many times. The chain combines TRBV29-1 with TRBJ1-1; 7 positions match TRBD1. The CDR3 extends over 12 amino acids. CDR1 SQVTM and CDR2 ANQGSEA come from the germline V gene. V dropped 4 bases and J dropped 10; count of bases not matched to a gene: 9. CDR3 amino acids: CSVVRQGGRAFF. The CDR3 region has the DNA TGCAGCGTTGTCCGACAGGGAGGGCGAGCTTTCTTT. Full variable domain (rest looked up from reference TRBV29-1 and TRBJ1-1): SAVISQKPSRDICQRGTSLTIQCQVDSQVTMMFWYRQQPGQSLTLIATANQGSEATYESGFVIDKFPISRPNLTFSTLTVSNMSPEDSSIYLCSVVRQGGRAFFGQGTRLTVV.

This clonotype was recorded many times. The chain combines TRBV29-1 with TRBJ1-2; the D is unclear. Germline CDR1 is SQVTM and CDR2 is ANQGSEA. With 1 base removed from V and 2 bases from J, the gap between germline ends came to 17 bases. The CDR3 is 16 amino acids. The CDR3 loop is CSVEGLGPILNYGYTF. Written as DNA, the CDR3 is TGCAGCGTTGAAGGTCTAGGACCGATCTTAAACTATGGCTACACCTTC.

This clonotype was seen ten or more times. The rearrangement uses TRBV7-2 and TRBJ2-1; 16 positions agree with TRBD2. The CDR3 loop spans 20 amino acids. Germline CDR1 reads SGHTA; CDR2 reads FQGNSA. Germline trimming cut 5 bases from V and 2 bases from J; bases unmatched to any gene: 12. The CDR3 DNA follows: TGTGCCAGCAGCCCCAGGGCTCCGGGACTAGCGGGAGGGCCCTACAATGAGCAGTTCTTC. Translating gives CASSPRAPGLAGGPYNEQFF.

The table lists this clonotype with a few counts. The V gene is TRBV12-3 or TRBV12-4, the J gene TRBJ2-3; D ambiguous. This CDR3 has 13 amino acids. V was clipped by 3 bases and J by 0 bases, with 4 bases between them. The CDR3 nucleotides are TGTGCCAGCAGTTTGGAAAGCACAGATACGCAGTATTTT. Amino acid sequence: CASSLESTDTQYF.

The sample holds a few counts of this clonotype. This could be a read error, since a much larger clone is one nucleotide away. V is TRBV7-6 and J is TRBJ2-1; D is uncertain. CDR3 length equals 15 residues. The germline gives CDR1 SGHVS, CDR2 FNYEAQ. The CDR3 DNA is TGTGTCAGCAGCTTATATTCCAGTACCGACAATGAGCAGTTCTTC. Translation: CVSSLYSSTDNEQFF. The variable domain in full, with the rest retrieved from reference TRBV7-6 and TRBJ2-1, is GAGVSQSPRYKVTKRGQDVALRCDPISGHVSLYWYRQALGQGPEFLTYFNYEAQQDKSGLPNDRFSAERPEGSISTLTIQRTEQRDSAMYRCVSSLYSSTDNEQFFGPGTRLTVL.

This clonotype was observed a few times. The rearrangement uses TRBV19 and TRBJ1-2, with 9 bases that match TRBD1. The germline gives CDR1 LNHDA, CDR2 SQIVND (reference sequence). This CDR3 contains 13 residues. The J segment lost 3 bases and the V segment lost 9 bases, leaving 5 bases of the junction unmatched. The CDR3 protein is CASLGQGYYGYTF. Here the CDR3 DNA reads TGTGCCAGCCTGGGACAGGGCTACTATGGCTACACCTTC.

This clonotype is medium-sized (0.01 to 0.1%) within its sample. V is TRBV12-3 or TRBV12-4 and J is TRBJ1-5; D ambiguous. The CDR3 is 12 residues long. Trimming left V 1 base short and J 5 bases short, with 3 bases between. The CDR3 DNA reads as TGTGCCAGCAGTTTAGTTGATCAGCCCCAGCATTTT. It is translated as CASSLVDQPQHF.

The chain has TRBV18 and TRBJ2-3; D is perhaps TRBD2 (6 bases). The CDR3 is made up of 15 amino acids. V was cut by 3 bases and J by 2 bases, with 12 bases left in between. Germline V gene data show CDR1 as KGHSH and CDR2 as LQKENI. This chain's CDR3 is CASSPGLDNTDTQYF. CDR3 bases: TGTGCCAGCTCACCGGGACTGGATAACACAGATACGCAGTATTTT.

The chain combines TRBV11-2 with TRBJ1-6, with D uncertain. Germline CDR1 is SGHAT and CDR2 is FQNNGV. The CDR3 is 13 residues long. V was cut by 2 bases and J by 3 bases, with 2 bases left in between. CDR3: CASSLSYNSPLHF. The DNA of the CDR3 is TGTGCCAGCAGCTTAAGCTATAATTCACCCCTCCACTTT. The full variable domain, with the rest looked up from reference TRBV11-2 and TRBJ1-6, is EAGVAQSPRYKIIEKRQSVAFWCNPISGHATLYWYQQILGQGPKLLIQFQNNGVVDDSQLPKDRFSAERLKGVDSTLKIQPAKLEDSAVYLCASSLSYNSPLHFGNGTRLTVT.

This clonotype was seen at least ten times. CDR3 in DNA: TGTGCCAGCAGCATACAGGGGGGAAGGGATGGCTACACCTTC. It yields the protein CASSIQGGRDGYTF. The V call is TRBV6-5, the J call TRBJ1-2; 8 bases align to TRBD1. CDR3 size: 14 residues. The germline V gene encodes CDR1 MNHEY and CDR2 SVGAGI. V lost 6 bases, J lost 6 bases, and 9 bases stayed unmatched.

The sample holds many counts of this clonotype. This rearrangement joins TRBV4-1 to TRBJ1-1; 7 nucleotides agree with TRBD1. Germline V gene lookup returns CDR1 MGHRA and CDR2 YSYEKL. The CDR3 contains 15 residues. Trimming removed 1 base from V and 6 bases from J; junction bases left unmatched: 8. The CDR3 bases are TGCGCCAGCAGCCAAGTAACAGGGGAAGGGGCTGAAGCTTTCTTT. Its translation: CASSQVTGEGAEAFF.

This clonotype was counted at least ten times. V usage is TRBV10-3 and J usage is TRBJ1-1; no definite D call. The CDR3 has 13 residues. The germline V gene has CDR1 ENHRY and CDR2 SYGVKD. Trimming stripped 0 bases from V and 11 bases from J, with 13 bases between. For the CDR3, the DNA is TGTGCCATCAGTGAGTCAGGCGGCCCGGGGGCTTTCTTT. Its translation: CAISESGGPGAFF.

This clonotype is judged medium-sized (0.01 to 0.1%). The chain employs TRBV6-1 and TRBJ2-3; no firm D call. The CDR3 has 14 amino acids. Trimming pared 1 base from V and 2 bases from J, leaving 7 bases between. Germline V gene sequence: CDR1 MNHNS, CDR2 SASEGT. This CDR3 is CASSEGTFTDTQYF. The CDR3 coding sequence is TGTGCCAGCAGTGAAGGGACGTTCACAGATACGCAGTATTTT.

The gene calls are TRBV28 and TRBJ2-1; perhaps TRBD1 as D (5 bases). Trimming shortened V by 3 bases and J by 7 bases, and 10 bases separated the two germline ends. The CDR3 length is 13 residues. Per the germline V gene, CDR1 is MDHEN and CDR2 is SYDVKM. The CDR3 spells CASSFGSGNEQFF. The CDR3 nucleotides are TGTGCCAGCAGTTTTGGGTCAGGGAATGAGCAGTTCTTC. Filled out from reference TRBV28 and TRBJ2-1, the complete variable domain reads DVKVTQSSRYLVKRTGEKVFLECVQDMDHENMFWYRQDPGLGLRLIYFSYDVKMKEKGDIPEGYSVSREKKERFSLILESASTNQTSMYLCASSFGSGNEQFFGPGTRLTVL.

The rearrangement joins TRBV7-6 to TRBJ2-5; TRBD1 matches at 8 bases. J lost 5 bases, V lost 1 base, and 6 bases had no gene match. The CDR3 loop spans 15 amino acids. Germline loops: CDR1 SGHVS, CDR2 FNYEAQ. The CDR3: CASSLGTGQGETQYF. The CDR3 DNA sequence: TGTGCCAGCAGCTTAGGGACAGGGCAGGGGGAGACCCAGTACTTC.

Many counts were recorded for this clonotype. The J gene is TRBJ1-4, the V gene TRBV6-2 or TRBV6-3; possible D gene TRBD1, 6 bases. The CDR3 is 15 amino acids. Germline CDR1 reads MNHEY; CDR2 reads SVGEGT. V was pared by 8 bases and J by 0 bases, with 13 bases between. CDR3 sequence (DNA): TGTGCCAGCGGAAAACAGGGTGCAACTAATGAAAAACTGTTTTTT. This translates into CASGKQGATNEKLFF.

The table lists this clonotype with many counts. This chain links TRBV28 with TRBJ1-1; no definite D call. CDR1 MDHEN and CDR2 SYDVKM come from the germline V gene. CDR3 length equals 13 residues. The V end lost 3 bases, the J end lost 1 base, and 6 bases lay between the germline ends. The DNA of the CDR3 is TGTGCCAGCAGTTTGAACAGGAACACTGAAGCTTTCTTT. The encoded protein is CASSLNRNTEAFF.

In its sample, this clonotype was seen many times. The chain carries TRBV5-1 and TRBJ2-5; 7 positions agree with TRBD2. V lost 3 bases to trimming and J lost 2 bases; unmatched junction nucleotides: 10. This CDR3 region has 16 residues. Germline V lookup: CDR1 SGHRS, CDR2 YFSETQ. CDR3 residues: CASSSNAREMQETQYF. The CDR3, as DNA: TGCGCCAGCAGCTCCAACGCGCGGGAGATGCAAGAGACCCAGTACTTC.

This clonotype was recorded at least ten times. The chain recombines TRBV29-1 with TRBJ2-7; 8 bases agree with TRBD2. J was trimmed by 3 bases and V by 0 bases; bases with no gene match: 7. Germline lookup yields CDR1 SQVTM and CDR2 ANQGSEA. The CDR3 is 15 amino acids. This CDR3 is CSVEDRAGGIYEQYF. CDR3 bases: TGCAGCGTTGAAGATCGTGCGGGAGGAATCTACGAGCAGTACTTC.

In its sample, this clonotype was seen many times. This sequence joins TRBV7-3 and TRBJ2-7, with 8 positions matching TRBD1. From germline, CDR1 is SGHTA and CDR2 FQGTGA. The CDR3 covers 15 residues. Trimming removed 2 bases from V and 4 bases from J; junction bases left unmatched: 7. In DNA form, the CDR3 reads TGTGCCAGCAGCTTAGGGTCAGGGGGCGGTTACGAGCAGTACTTC. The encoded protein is CASSLGSGGGYEQYF.

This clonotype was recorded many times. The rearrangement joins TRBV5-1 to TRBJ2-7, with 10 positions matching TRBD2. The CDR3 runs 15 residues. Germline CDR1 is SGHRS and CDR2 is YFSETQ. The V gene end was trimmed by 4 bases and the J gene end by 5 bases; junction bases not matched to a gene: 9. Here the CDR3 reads CASSIGLAETDEQYF. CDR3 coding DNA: TGCGCCAGCAGCATCGGACTAGCGGAGACAGACGAGCAGTACTTC. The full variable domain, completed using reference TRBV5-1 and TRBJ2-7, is KAGVTQTPRYLIKTRGQQVTLSCSPISGHRSVSWYQQTPGQGLQFLFEYFSETQRNKGNFPGRFSGRQFSNSRSEMNVSTLELGDSALYLCASSIGLAETDEQYFGPGTRLTVT.

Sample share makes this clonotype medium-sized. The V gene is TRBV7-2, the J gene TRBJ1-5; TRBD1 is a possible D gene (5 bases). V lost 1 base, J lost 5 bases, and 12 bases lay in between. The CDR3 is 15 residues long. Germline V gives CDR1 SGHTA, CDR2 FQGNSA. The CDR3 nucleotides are TGTGCCAGCAGCTTAGGTACGGGGCGTGATCAGCCCCAGCATTTT. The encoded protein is CASSLGTGRDQPQHF.

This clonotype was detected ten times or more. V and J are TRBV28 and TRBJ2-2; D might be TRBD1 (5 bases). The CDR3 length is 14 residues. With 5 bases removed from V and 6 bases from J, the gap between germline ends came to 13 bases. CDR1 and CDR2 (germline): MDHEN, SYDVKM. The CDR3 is CASSPPGWPGELFF. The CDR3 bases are TGTGCCAGCAGTCCTCCAGGGTGGCCCGGGGAGCTGTTTTTT. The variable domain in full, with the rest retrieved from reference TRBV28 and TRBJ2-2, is DVKVTQSSRYLVKRTGEKVFLECVQDMDHENMFWYRQDPGLGLRLIYFSYDVKMKEKGDIPEGYSVSREKKERFSLILESASTNQTSMYLCASSPPGWPGELFFGEGSRLTVL.

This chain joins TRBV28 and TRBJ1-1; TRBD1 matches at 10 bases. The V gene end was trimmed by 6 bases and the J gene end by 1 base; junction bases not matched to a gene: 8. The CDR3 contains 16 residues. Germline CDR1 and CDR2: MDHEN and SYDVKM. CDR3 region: CASSSGTGVENTEAFF. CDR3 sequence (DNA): TGTGCCAGCAGCTCCGGGACAGGGGTAGAGAACACTGAAGCTTTCTTT.

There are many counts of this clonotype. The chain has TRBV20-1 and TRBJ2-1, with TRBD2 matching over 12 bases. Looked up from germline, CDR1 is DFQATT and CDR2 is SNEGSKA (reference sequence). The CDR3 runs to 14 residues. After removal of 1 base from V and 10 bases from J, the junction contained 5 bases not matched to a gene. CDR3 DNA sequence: TGCAGTGCTAGAGTACTAGCGGGAGGAGGAGAGCAGTTCTTC. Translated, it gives CSARVLAGGGEQFF.

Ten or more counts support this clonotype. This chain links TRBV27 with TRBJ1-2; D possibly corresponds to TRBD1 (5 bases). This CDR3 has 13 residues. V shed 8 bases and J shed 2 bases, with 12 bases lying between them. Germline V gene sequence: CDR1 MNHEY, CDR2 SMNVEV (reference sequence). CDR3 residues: CASSGESNYGYTF. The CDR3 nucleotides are TGTGCCAGCTCGGGGGAATCGAACTATGGCTACACCTTC.

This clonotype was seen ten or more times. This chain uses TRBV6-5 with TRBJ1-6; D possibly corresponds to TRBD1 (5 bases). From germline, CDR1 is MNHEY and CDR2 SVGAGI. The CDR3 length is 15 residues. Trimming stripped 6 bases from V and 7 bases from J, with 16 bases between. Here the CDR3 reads CASSLSGTGNSPLHF. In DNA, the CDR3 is TGTGCCAGCAGCCTCTCGGGGACGGGGAATTCACCCCTCCACTTT.